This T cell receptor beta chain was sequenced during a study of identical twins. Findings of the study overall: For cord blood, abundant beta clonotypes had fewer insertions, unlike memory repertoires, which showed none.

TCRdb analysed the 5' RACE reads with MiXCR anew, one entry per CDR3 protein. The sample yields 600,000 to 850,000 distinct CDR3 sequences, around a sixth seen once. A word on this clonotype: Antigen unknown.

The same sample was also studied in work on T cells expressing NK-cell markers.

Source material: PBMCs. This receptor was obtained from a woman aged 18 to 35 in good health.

The CDR3 coding sequence is TGCGCCAGCAGCACCCGACAGCAGATTTATGGCTACACCTTC. Translation gives CASSTRQQIYGYTF. The genes are TRBV5-1 and TRBJ1-2; the D gene is possibly TRBD1 (5 bases). The CDR3 has 14 residues. Germline V lookup: CDR1 SGHRS, CDR2 YFSETQ. V was trimmed by 4 bases and J by 5 bases, leaving 15 bases between them.